This TCR beta chain was documented in a study of T-cell memory formation after mild COVID-19. Overall study context: TCR clusters showed largely donor specificity. Overall study results and limits: There were some responding clones in pre-infection memory, which suggested that cross-reactive memory had joined. Researchers report contracting CD4+ clones mostly in CM and EM, with CD8+ clones in EMRA.

Constant-segment primers served in 5'RACE that generated TCR alpha and TCR beta cDNA libraries bearing sample barcodes and UMIs. TCRdb analysed the 5' RACE reads with MiXCR anew, one entry per CDR3 protein. Counted here are almost 550,000 distinct CDR3 sequences, 20% occurring once; the ten biggest clones make up roughly an eighth. This CDR3 region has 14 residues. Trimming took off 5 bases at V and 0 bases at J, with 12 bases between the two ends. CDR1 and CDR2 (germline): DFQATT, SNEGSKA (reference sequence). Comments on this clonotype: Its antigen is not identified.

This receptor was identified in an adult woman who had mild COVID-19 (a few samples of this study predate the infection). Cell type and time point are not known. The V call is TRBV20-1, the J call TRBJ2-3, with D possibly TRBD1 on 6 matching bases. The source material was PBMCs or a T cell subset sorted from them (not recorded which). The DNA for the CDR3 is TGCAGTGCTCCGCACAGGGCAAGCACAGATACGCAGTATTTT. Translated, it gives CSAPHRASTDTQYF.